The 16 T cell receptor beta chains below were found in one sample sequenced in a study of blood T cell repertoires in COVID-19 (dated by TCRdb to between 2020 and 2021). Receptors were amplified or captured by the immunoSEQ multiplex PCR assay. The clones in this table, taken by TCRdb from immuneACCESS, are in-frame only. Not every clone is retained; where verified, under half of the shortfall comes from an unresolved V gene, and the cause of the rest is unknown. This sample holds under 25,000 clones; approximately 90% were observed only once. The ten biggest clones cover roughly 7.9% of the sample. Specimen: peripheral blood. Receptors originate from a human donor with active COVID-19. The donor label of this sample is uncertain.

The chain carries TRBV27 and TRBJ2-1, with TRBD2 identical over 11 bases. Germline CDR1 reads MNHEY; CDR2 reads SMNVEV (reference sequence). The CDR3 covers 19 residues. Trimming removed 5 bases from V and 0 bases from J; junction bases left unmatched: 12. The CDR3 DNA reads as TGTGCCAGCAGTCCTCGACTAGCGGGAACGTCGAGCTCCTACAATGAGCAGTTCTTC. Translated, it gives CASSPRLAGTSSSYNEQFF.

This rearrangement joins TRBV9 to TRBJ1-6; D perhaps matches TRBD1 (6 bases). This CDR3 has 15 residues. With 4 bases removed from V and 9 bases from J, the gap between germline ends came to 17 bases. Germline lookup yields CDR1 SGDLS and CDR2 YYNGEE. CDR3 residues: CASSTTGFMGSPLHF. The CDR3 DNA reads as TGTGCCAGCAGCACTACAGGGTTTATGGGTTCACCCCTCCACTTT. The variable domain in full, with the rest retrieved from reference TRBV9 and TRBJ1-6, is DSGVTQTPKHLITATGQRVTLRCSPRSGDLSVYWYQQSLDQGLQFLIQYYNGEERAKGNILERFSAQQFPDLHSELNLSSLELGDSALYFCASSTTGFMGSPLHFGNGTRLTVT.

The chain links TRBV2 to TRBJ1-5, with 7 positions matching TRBD1. Per the germline V gene, CDR1 is SNHLY and CDR2 is FYNNEI. J was trimmed by 0 bases and V by 6 bases; bases with no gene match: 5. The CDR3 loop spans 15 amino acids. CDR3 bases: TGTGCCAGCAGCGGACAGGTCCATAGCAATCAGCCCCAGCATTTT. Translation: CASSGQVHSNQPQHF.

The chain has TRBV3-1 (or the pseudogene TRBV3-2) and TRBJ2-1; tentatively, D is TRBD2 (5 bases). The CDR3 has 12 residues. V was pared by 7 bases and J by 7 bases, with 11 bases between. The germline CDR1 and CDR2 sequences are LGHDT and YNNKEL (reference sequence). The CDR3 coding sequence is TGTGCCAGCACCAGCGGTACTAATGAGCAGTTCTTC. Translation gives CASTSGTNEQFF.

This sequence joins TRBV19 and TRBJ1-1, with a tentative D call TRBD1 (5 bases). This CDR3 comprises 11 residues. Germline V CDR1 and CDR2: LNHDA, SQIVND (reference sequence). Deletions cut 4 bases from V and 10 bases from J, with 10 bases between. CDR3 protein: CASSNTGVAFF. In DNA form, the CDR3 reads TGTGCCAGTAGTAATACAGGTGTAGCTTTCTTT.

V gene TRBV28 combines with J gene TRBJ1-4; D unclear. Germline assignment: CDR1 MDHEN and CDR2 SYDVKM. CDR3 length: 15 amino acids. Trimming took 2 bases from V and 0 from J, leaving 7 bases between them. CDR3 bases: TGTGCCAGCAGTTTACGACGGGCAACTAATGAAAAACTGTTTTTT. It translates to CASSLRRATNEKLFF.

V is TRBV7-3 and J is TRBJ2-1, with D perhaps TRBD2 (5 bases). From germline, CDR1 is SGHTA and CDR2 FQGTGA. V was shortened by 0 bases and J by 7 bases, with 10 bases between the two germline ends. This CDR3 comprises 14 residues. The CDR3: CASSLTLRENEQFF. CDR3 in DNA: TGTGCCAGCAGCTTAACTCTGAGGGAAAATGAGCAGTTCTTC. Complete variable domain (other parts from reference TRBV7-3 and TRBJ2-1): GAGVSQTPSNKVTEKGKYVELRCDPISGHTALYWYRQSLGQGPEFLIYFQGTGAADDSGLPNDRFFAVRPEGSVSTLKIQRTERGDSAVYLCASSLTLRENEQFFGPGTRLTVL.

The V and J genes are TRBV28 and TRBJ2-7, with 13 bases aligning to TRBD2. Germline values: CDR1 MDHEN, CDR2 SYDVKM. J was trimmed by 3 bases and V by 6 bases; bases with no gene match: 5. The CDR3 length is 15 residues. The CDR3 bases are TGTGCCAGCAGACTAGCGGGAGGGTTCTACTACGAGCAGTACTTC. It codes for CASRLAGGFYYEQYF. The full variable domain, in which reference TRBV28 and TRBJ2-7 provide the parts outside the CDR3, is DVKVTQSSRYLVKRTGEKVFLECVQDMDHENMFWYRQDPGLGLRLIYFSYDVKMKEKGDIPEGYSVSREKKERFSLILESASTNQTSMYLCASRLAGGFYYEQYFGPGTRLTVT.

The rearrangement uses TRBV19 and TRBJ1-1; D is unclear. This CDR3 contains 13 residues. The germline V gene encodes CDR1 LNHDA and CDR2 SQIVND (reference sequence). V was shortened by 8 bases and J by 3 bases, with 13 bases between the two germline ends. This CDR3 is CASQPLADTEAFF. The CDR3 nucleotides are TGTGCCAGTCAACCTTTAGCGGACACTGAAGCTTTCTTT.

Only one count was recorded for this clone. V gene TRBV6-5 combines with J gene TRBJ2-7, with 10 bases lining up with TRBD1. V dropped 6 bases and J dropped 3; count of bases not matched to a gene: 5. The CDR3 is made up of 14 amino acids. CDR1 is MNHEY, CDR2 SVGAGI, per germline. The CDR3 DNA reads as TGTGCCAGCAGGGGGACAGGGGAGAACTACGAGCAGTACTTC. Residues: CASRGTGENYEQYF.

This chain joins TRBV4-3 and TRBJ2-7; 8 positions agree with TRBD1. Looked up from germline, CDR1 is LGHNA and CDR2 is YSLEER. The CDR3 totals 15 residues. The trim removed 1 base at V and 3 bases at J, leaving 5 bases unmatched. CDR3 sequence (DNA): TGCGCCAGCAGCCAAGGGCAGGGGGCCCTCTACGAGCAGTACTTC. Translated, it gives CASSQGQGALYEQYF.

The chain carries TRBV11-1 and TRBJ1-4; D unclear. V was cut by 5 bases and J by 7 bases, with 11 bases left in between. In germline, CDR1 is SGHAT, CDR2 FQDESV (reference sequence). The CDR3 totals 13 residues. CDR3 DNA sequence: TGTGCCAGCAGCCGAATATCCGGTGAAAAACTGTTTTTT. It translates to CASSRISGEKLFF.

The chain couples TRBV30 to TRBJ1-5; tentatively, D is TRBD1 (6 bases). Germline CDR1 GTSNPN, CDR2 SVGIG (reference sequence). This CDR3 spans 13 amino acids. Trimming shortened V by 2 bases and J by 5 bases, and 10 bases separated the two germline ends. CDR3 DNA: TGTGCCTGGAGTAAACAGGGACATCAGCCCCAGCATTTT. Translated: CAWSKQGHQPQHF.

The table lists this clone with a count of one. CDR3 region: CASRRGSGTGELFF. The DNA of the CDR3 is TGTGCCAGCAGAAGAGGGAGTGGCACCGGGGAGCTGTTTTTT. The chain uses TRBV28 and TRBJ2-2, with a tentative D call TRBD2 (5 bases). CDR3 length: 14 residues. Germline loops: CDR1 MDHEN, CDR2 SYDVKM. Between the trimmed V and J ends, which lost 6 bases and 4 bases, there was a span of 12 bases.

In nucleotides, the CDR3 is TGTGCCAGCAAACAGGGGCTTTATCAGCCCCAGCATTTT. Amino acids: CASKQGLYQPQHF. The chain combines TRBV6-6 with TRBJ1-5; 7 bases are a match to TRBD1. Germline CDR1 MNHNY, CDR2 SVGAGI (reference sequence). The CDR3 has 13 residues. The ends lost 7 bases at V and 5 bases at J; junction bases unmatched: 5.

The J gene is TRBJ2-3, the V gene TRBV27; D gene unclear. The CDR3 runs 14 residues. Germline V gene sequence: CDR1 MNHEY, CDR2 SMNVEV (reference sequence). The germline V and J ends were trimmed by 6 bases and 3 bases, with 13 bases remaining between them. CDR3 sequence reads: CASSKIYTTDTQYF. DNA for the CDR3: TGTGCCAGCAGCAAAATATACACAACAGATACGCAGTATTTT.